This TCR beta chain was sequenced for a study of CD8+ T cells in alopecia areata. Treatment given: oral pan-JAK inhibitor, 5-10 mg twice daily. The length of the CDR3 is 13 residues. Trimming cost V 3 bases and J 5 bases, with 11 bases left between them. The germline V gene encodes CDR1 SGHNT and CDR2 YYREEE (reference sequence). Sequencing used cDNA as its template, made by extracting RNA and reverse transcribing it. Here immunoSEQ multiplex PCR was the method, and the copy in TCRdb shows in-frame clones only, minus some. The data contain about 180,000 clones, around 51% of them seen just once; the ten biggest clones take up roughly 9.1%.

The V gene is TRBV5-4, the J gene TRBJ1-1; D is possibly TRBD1 (5 bases). The specimen comprised CD8+ T cells sorted from blood, sampled at approximately week 52, from a patient treated with tofacitinib. The TCR sequence derives from a human donor with alopecia areata. The CDR3: CASSWGVRTEAFF. CDR3 sequence (DNA): TGTGCCAGCAGCTGGGGGGTACGGACTGAAGCTTTCTTT. Together with reference TRBV5-4 and TRBJ1-1, the CDR3 gives the full variable domain: ETGVTQSPTHLIKTRGQQVTLRCSSQSGHNTVSWYQQALGQGPQFIFQYYREEENGRGNFPPRFSGLQFPNYSSELNVNALELDDSALYLCASSWGVRTEAFFGQGTRLTVV.